These 13 T cell receptor beta chains were sequenced from one sample in a study of T cells after yellow fever vaccination. A single record per CDR3 protein comes from TCRdb applying MiXCR to the 5' RACE reads. Counted here are over 250,000 distinct CDR3 sequences, over 3.5% occurring once; the ten biggest clones make up around 25%. Specimen: PBMCs, collected 5 days after the yellow fever booster vaccination. All receptors come from a man between 18 and 35 years old who received the YFV17D yellow fever vaccine.

This clonotype has at least ten counts. The gene calls are TRBV2 and TRBJ1-5; D gene ambiguous. CDR1 and CDR2 from the germline V gene are SNHLY and FYNNEI. Trimming removed 7 bases from V and 4 bases from J, with 17 bases in between. There are 15 residues in the CDR3. The CDR3 is CASKFQPVSNQPQHF. The CDR3 region has the DNA TGTGCCAGCAAGTTTCAGCCTGTTTCGAATCAGCCCCAGCATTTT.

This clonotype has just a few counts. The chain links TRBV6-6 to TRBJ1-5, with 8 positions matching TRBD1. Germline V lookup: CDR1 MNHNY, CDR2 SVGAGI (reference sequence). This CDR3 region has 16 residues. With V trimmed by 6 bases and J by 3 bases, 10 bases remained unmatched. CDR3 nucleotides: TGTGCCAGCAGACTAGTACGGGACAGGATCAATCAGCCCCAGCATTTT. It codes for CASRLVRDRINQPQHF.

This clonotype came up many times. The V and J genes are TRBV4-3 and TRBJ2-4; a weak D match, TRBD1 (5 bases). CDR3 size: 13 residues. Trimming removed 1 base at V and 6 bases at J, with 7 bases between. The germline V gene encodes CDR1 LGHNA and CDR2 YSLEER. CDR3 sequence reads: CASSQAQGNIQYF. CDR3 nucleotides: TGCGCCAGCAGCCAAGCGCAGGGAAACATTCAGTACTTC.

This clonotype was detected only a few times. The chain uses TRBV20-1 and TRBJ2-3, with TRBD1 matching 8 bases. This CDR3 is 16 amino acids long. Per the germline V gene, CDR1 is DFQATT and CDR2 is SNEGSKA (reference sequence). V lost 1 base to trimming and J lost 2 bases; unmatched junction nucleotides: 8. CDR3 DNA: TGCAGTGCTAGAGTAGGACAGGGAGGCTACACAGATACGCAGTATTTT. The encoded protein is CSARVGQGGYTDTQYF.

In this sample, this clonotype turned up a few times. The genes are TRBV4-1 and TRBJ1-2; D ambiguous. The germline gives CDR1 MGHRA, CDR2 YSYEKL. Trimming left V 1 base short and J 4 bases short, with 10 bases between. This CDR3 spans 14 amino acids. The CDR3 bases are TGCGCCAGCAGCCAAGTGGGGTACGGCTATGGCTACACCTTC. This gives the protein CASSQVGYGYGYTF.

This clonotype was found many times. The chain uses TRBV5-6 and TRBJ1-1; D remains ambiguous. The CDR3 runs 13 residues. Germline V gives CDR1 SGHDT, CDR2 YYEEEE. The V gene lost 4 bases and the J gene lost 3 bases, with 10 bases spanning the gap. CDR3 protein: CASSLRRDTEAFF. The CDR3, as DNA: TGTGCCAGCAGCCTGAGGCGGGACACTGAAGCTTTCTTT.

This clonotype was detected many times. The J gene is TRBJ2-1, the V gene TRBV30; D remains unclear. The V gene's germline CDR1 is GTSNPN and CDR2 SVGIG (reference sequence). V lost 0 bases and J lost 3, with 6 bases in between. The CDR3 contains 13 residues. The CDR3 is CAWSVPGYNEQFF. In DNA form, the CDR3 reads TGTGCCTGGAGTGTCCCCGGCTACAATGAGCAGTTCTTC. Drawing the rest from reference TRBV30 and TRBJ2-1, the complete variable domain is SQTIHQWPATLVQPVGSPLSLECTVEGTSNPNLYWYRQAAGRGLQLLFYSVGIGQISSEVPQNLSASRPQDRQFILSSKKLLLSDSGFYLCAWSVPGYNEQFFGPGTRLTVL.

In its sample, this clonotype was seen many times. The gene calls are TRBV29-1 and TRBJ1-1; 7 bases are a match to TRBD1. The CDR3 is made up of 12 amino acids. Germline lookup yields CDR1 SQVTM and CDR2 ANQGSEA. Trimming took 7 bases from V and 0 from J; bases not matched to a gene: 2. The CDR3: CSGTGLNTEAFF. The CDR3, as DNA: TGCAGCGGGACAGGCCTGAACACTGAAGCTTTCTTT.

The chain has TRBV4-3 and TRBJ1-1; TRBD1 matches at 8 bases. Unmatched junction bases numbered 4, after V lost 3 bases and J lost 4 bases. Germline CDR1 reads LGHNA; CDR2 reads YSLEER. This CDR3 has 14 amino acids. In nucleotides, the CDR3 is TGCGCCAGCAGCCAGCGACAGGGGAGCACTGAAGCTTTCTTT. Translated, it gives CASSQRQGSTEAFF.

This clonotype was counted many times. This sequence joins TRBV7-2 and TRBJ1-5; unclear D gene. This CDR3 contains 12 residues. Deletions cut 8 bases from V and 3 bases from J, with 8 bases between. Germline V CDR1 and CDR2: SGHTA, FQGNSA. CDR3 bases: TGTGCCAGCCGGGATCCCAATCAGCCCCAGCATTTT. Encoded protein: CASRDPNQPQHF.

This chain uses TRBV27 with TRBJ1-2, with D perhaps TRBD1 (5 bases). Trimming stripped 2 bases from V and 11 bases from J, with 15 bases between. The CDR3 totals 13 residues. Germline CDR1 MNHEY, CDR2 SMNVEV (reference sequence). CDR3 protein: CASSLTGTVGYTF. In nucleotides, the CDR3 is TGTGCCAGCAGTTTAACGGGGACGGTTGGTTACACCTTC.

The chain combines TRBV5-1 with TRBJ1-1; D is uncertain. Trimming removed 2 bases from V and 1 base from J, with 12 bases in between. This CDR3 spans 15 amino acids. CDR1 and CDR2 (germline): SGHRS, YFSETQ. CDR3 DNA sequence: TGCGCCAGCAGCTTCACCACAGATCAGAACACTGAAGCTTTCTTT. Translation: CASSFTTDQNTEAFF.

This clonotype appeared a few times. The chain is built from TRBV7-3 and TRBJ2-5, with D unclear. Trimming pared 1 base from V and 5 bases from J, leaving 8 bases between. The CDR3 spans 13 residues. The germline gives CDR1 SGHTA, CDR2 FQGTGA. The CDR3 is CASSLRLRETQYF. CDR3 in DNA: TGTGCCAGCAGCTTAAGGCTGCGGGAGACCCAGTACTTC.